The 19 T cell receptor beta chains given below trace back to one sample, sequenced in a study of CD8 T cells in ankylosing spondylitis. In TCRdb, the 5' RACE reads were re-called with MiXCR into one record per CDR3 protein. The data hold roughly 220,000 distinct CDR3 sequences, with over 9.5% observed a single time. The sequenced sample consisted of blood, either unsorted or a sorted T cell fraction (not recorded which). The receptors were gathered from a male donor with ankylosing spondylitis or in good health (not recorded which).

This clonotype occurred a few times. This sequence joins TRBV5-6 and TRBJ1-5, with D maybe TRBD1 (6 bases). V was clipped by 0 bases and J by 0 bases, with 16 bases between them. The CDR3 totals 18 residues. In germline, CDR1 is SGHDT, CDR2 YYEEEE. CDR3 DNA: TGTGCCAGCAGCTTGGTTGGGACACAGGGAGATAGCAATCAGCCCCAGCATTTT. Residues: CASSLVGTQGDSNQPQHF.

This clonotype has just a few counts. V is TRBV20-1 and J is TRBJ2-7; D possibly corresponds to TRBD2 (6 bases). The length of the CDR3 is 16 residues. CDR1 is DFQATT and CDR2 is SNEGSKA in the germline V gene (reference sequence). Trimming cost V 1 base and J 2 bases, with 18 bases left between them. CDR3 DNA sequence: TGCAGTGCTAGAGCCACCTCCGGGACTCCAGCCTACGAGCAGTACTTC. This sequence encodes CSARATSGTPAYEQYF.

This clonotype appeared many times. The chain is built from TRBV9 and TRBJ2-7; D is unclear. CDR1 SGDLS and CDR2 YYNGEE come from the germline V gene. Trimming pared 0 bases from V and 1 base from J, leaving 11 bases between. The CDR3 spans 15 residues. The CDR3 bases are TGTGCCAGCAGCGTAGGCATGGACGGATCCTACGAGCAGTACTTC. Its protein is CASSVGMDGSYEQYF. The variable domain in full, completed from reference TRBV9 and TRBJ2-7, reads DSGVTQTPKHLITATGQRVTLRCSPRSGDLSVYWYQQSLDQGLQFLIQYYNGEERAKGNILERFSAQQFPDLHSELNLSSLELGDSALYFCASSVGMDGSYEQYFGPGTRLTVT.

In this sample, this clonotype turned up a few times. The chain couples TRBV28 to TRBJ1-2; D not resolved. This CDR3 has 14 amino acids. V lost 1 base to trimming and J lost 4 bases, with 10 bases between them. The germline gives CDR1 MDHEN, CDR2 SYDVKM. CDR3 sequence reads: CASSLLEQFYGYTF. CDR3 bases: TGTGCCAGCAGTTTATTAGAACAGTTCTATGGCTACACCTTC.

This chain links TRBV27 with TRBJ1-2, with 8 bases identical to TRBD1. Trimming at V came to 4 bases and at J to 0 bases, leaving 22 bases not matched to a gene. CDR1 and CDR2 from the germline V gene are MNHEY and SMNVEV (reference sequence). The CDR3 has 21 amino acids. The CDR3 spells CASSSNNPGQGATTTNYGYTF. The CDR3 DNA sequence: TGTGCCAGCAGTTCGAACAACCCGGGGCAGGGGGCGACTACGACTAACTATGGCTACACCTTC.

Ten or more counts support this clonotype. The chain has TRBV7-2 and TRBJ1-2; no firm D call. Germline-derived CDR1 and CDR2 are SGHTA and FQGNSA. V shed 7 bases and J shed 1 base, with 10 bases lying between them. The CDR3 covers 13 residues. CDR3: CASTMDGNYGYTF. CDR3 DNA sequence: TGTGCCAGCACAATGGACGGTAACTATGGCTACACCTTC.

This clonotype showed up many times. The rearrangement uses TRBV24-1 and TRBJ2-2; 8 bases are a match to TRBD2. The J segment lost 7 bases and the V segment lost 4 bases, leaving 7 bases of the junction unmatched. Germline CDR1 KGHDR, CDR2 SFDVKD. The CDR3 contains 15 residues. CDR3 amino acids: CATSEGLASIGELFF. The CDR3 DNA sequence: TGTGCCACCAGTGAAGGACTAGCATCGATCGGGGAGCTGTTTTTT.

CDR3 sequence reads: CASPVPSGGLDTQYF. The CDR3 DNA reads as TGTGCCAGCCCCGTCCCTAGCGGGGGGCTAGATACGCAGTATTTT. The chain employs TRBV28 and TRBJ2-3, with 11 nucleotides matching TRBD2. The CDR3 covers 15 residues. J gave up 5 bases and V 8 bases, and 9 bases lay outside the gene matches. Germline values: CDR1 MDHEN, CDR2 SYDVKM. Drawing the rest from reference TRBV28 and TRBJ2-3, the complete variable domain is DVKVTQSSRYLVKRTGEKVFLECVQDMDHENMFWYRQDPGLGLRLIYFSYDVKMKEKGDIPEGYSVSREKKERFSLILESASTNQTSMYLCASPVPSGGLDTQYFGPGTRLTVL.

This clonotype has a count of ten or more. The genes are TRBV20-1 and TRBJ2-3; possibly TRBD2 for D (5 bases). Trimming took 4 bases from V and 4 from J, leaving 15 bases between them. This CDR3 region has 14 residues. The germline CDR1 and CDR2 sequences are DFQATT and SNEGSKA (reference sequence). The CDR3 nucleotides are TGCAGTGCTATCCTTGGGCTAGCAGCAGATACGCAGTATTTT. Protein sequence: CSAILGLAADTQYF.

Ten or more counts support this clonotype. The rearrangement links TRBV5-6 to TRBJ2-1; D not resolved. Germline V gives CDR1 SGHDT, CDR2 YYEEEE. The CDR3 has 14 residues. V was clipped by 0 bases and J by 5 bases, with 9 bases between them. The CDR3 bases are TGTGCCAGCAGCTTGGACGGAAGGAACAATGAGCAGTTCTTC. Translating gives CASSLDGRNNEQFF. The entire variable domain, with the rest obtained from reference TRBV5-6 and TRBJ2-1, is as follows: DAGVTQSPTHLIKTRGQQVTLRCSPKSGHDTVSWYQQALGQGPQFIFQYYEEEERQRGNFPDRFSGHQFPNYSSELNVNALLLGDSALYLCASSLDGRNNEQFFGPGTRLTVL.

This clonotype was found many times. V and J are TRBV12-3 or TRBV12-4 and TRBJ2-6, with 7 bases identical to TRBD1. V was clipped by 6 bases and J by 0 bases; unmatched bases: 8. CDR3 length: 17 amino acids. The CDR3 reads CASSPPRTGSGANVLTF. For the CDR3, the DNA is TGTGCCAGCAGCCCCCCACGGACAGGCTCTGGGGCCAACGTCCTGACTTTC.

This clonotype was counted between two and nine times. The CDR3 spells CASSSSPGDDYGYTF. CDR3 coding DNA: TGTGCCAGCAGTTCCTCCCCGGGGGACGACTATGGCTACACCTTC. The chain links TRBV12-3 or TRBV12-4 to TRBJ1-2, with D possibly being TRBD1 (5 bases). Trimming removed 4 bases at V and 3 bases at J, with 15 bases between. CDR3 length: 15 residues.

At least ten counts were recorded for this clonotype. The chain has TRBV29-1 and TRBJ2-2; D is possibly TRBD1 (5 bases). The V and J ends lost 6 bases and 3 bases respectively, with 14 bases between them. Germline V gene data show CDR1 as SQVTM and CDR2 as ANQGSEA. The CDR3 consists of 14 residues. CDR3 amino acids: CSVQQDGDTGELFF. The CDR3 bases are TGCAGCGTCCAACAGGATGGGGACACCGGGGAGCTGTTTTTT.

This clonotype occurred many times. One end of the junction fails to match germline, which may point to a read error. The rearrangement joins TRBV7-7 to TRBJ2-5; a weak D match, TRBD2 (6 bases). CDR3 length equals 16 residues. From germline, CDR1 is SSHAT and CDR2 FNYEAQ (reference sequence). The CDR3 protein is CASSQNTGTGAGTQYF. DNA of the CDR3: TGTGCTAGCAGCCAAAACACCGGGACGGGAGCGGGGACCCAGTACTTC. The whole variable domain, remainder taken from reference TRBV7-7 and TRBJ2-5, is GAGVSQSPRYKVTKRGQDVTLRCDPISSHATLYWYQQALGQGPEFLTYFNYEAQPDKSGLPSDRFSAERPEGSISTLTIQRTEQRDSAMYRCASSQNTGTGAGTQYFGPGTRLLVL.

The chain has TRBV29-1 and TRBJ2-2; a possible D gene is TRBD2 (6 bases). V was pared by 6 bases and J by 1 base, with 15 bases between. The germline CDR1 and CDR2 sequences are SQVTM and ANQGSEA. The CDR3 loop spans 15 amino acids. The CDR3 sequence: CSVKRGGLNTGELFF. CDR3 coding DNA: TGCAGCGTCAAGCGAGGAGGGTTGAACACCGGGGAGCTGTTTTTT.

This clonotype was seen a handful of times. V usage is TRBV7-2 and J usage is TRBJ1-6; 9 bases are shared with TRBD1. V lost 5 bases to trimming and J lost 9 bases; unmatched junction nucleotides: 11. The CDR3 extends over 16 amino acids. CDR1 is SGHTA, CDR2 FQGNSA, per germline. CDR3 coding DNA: TGTGCCAGCAGCCCCCAACAGGGGGCCTCGGGTTCACCCCTCCACTTT. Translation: CASSPQQGASGSPLHF.

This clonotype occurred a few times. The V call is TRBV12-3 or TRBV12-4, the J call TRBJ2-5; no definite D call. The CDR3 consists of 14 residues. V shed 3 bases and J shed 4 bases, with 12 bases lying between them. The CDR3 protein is CASSFISSAETQYF. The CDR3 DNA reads TGTGCCAGCAGTTTCATCTCGAGTGCAGAGACCCAGTACTTC.

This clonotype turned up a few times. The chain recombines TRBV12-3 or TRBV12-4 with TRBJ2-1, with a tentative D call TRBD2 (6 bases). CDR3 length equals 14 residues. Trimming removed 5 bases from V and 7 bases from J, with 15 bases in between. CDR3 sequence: CASSNRDSGNEQFF. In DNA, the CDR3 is TGTGCCAGCAGTAACCGGGACTCGGGGAATGAGCAGTTCTTC.

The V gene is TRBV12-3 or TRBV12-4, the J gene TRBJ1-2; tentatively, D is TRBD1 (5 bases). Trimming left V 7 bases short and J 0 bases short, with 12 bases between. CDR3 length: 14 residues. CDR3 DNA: TGTGCCAGCACCGGGACGGAATCTAACTATGGCTACACCTTC. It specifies CASTGTESNYGYTF.